The T cell receptor beta chain under discussion was sequenced for a study of blood T cell repertoires in COVID-19. The wider study: Specimens from acute and convalescent COVID-19 originated in the United States, Italy and Spain. Sample material is recorded as cDNA or gDNA derived from T cells, B-cell-depleted T cells, or PBMCs.

The V gene end was trimmed by 6 bases and the J gene end by 7 bases; junction bases not matched to a gene: 8. Germline CDR1 KGHSH, CDR2 LQKENI. The CDR3 runs to 14 residues. This clone was observed a handful of times. Per the original methods: The authors estimated nucleated cell counts from reference gene primer amplification. Clones were sequenced by immunoSEQ multiplex PCR, and TCRdb holds only the in-frame ones, with some missing. V, J and clone size reflect that table, while D and trimming were determined from the DNA. The sample shows approximately 180,000 clones, 90% of them seen only once. This sequence joins TRBV18 and TRBJ2-1, with 8 nucleotides matching TRBD2. This receptor was taken from a man aged 45 to 65 with acute or convalescent COVID-19. The sequencing sample was made of peripheral blood. The DNA for the CDR3 is TGTGCCAGCTCCCGCAGCGGGAGTCAAAATGAGCAGTTCTTC. It is translated as CASSRSGSQNEQFF.